This T cell receptor beta chain derives from a study of T-cell reconstitution after alpha-beta-depleted transplantation in children. Unique molecular identifiers were used in preparing the TCRbeta library. TCRdb used MiXCR to reprocess the PCR reads, holding one entry per CDR3 protein. The sample contains about 370,000 distinct CDR3 sequences, roughly 21% of which appear only once. This sample comprised PBMCs from the stem cell graft donor, obtained from the stem cell graft. The clonotype was recovered from a human donor who donated a stem cell graft to a child with acute myeloid leukemia.

The CDR3 sequence is CASSLLDRGAREQYF. In DNA, the CDR3 is TGTGCCAGCAGTTTACTCGACAGGGGGGCTAGGGAGCAGTACTTC. This chain joins TRBV12-3 or TRBV12-4 and TRBJ2-7; TRBD1 matches 9 bases. Trimming removed 2 bases from V and 7 bases from J; junction bases left unmatched: 9. The CDR3 runs 15 residues.